This TCR beta chain was observed in a study of technical replicates of blood from a handful of donors. V dropped 0 bases and J dropped 0 bases, with 15 bases sitting between them. The CDR3 extends over 18 amino acids. Germline V gene sequence: CDR1 MGHRA, CDR2 YSYEKL. Assay: immunoSEQ multiplex PCR; the TCRdb copy retains only in-frame clones and omits some. The sample yields under 90,000 clones, roughly 94% seen once. Sequencing was carried out using T cells isolated from PBMCs. The TCR was taken from a human donor in good health. This chain uses TRBV4-1 with TRBJ2-4; a possible D gene is TRBD2 (5 bases). In DNA, the CDR3 is TGCGCCAGCAGCCAAGAGCCGTCGGACGGACTAGCCAAAAACATTCAGTACTTC. Amino acids: CASSQEPSDGLAKNIQYF.